This paragraph covers one T cell receptor beta chain sequence. This CDR3 has 14 amino acids. From germline, CDR1 is MDHEN and CDR2 SYDVKM. After removal of 2 bases from V and 3 bases from J, the junction contained 3 bases not matched to a gene. The data were obtained in a study of cytotoxic CD8 clonotypes in ibrutinib-treated CLL. Assay: immunoSEQ multiplex PCR; the TCRdb copy retains only in-frame clones and omits some. The sample carries about 200,000 clones, more than 75% recorded once. This chain joins TRBV28 and TRBJ1-1, with 7 bases matching TRBD1. The clonotype was recovered from a human donor with chronic lymphocytic leukemia. Specimen: PBMCs, collected after 12 months of ibrutinib treatment. The CDR3 DNA is TGTGCCAGCAGTTTACTTGACAGGGACACTGAAGCTTTCTTT. It is translated as CASSLLDRDTEAFF. Together with reference TRBV28 and TRBJ1-1, the CDR3 gives the full variable domain: DVKVTQSSRYLVKRTGEKVFLECVQDMDHENMFWYRQDPGLGLRLIYFSYDVKMKEKGDIPEGYSVSREKKERFSLILESASTNQTSMYLCASSLLDRDTEAFFGQGTRLTVV.